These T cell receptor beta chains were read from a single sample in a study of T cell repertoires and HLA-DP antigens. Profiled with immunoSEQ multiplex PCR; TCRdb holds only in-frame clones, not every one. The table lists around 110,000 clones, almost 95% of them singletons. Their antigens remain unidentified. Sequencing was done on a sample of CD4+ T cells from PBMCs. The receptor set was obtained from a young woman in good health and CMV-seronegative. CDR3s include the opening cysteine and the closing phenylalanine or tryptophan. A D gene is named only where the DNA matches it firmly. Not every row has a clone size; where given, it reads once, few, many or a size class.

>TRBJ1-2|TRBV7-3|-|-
CASSLFQGLGYTF
TGTGCCAGCAGCTTATTCCAGGGGCTAGGCTACACCTTC
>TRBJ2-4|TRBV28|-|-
CASTPGHGKNIQYF
TGTGCCAGCACCCCGGGACACGGTAAAAACATTCAGTACTTC
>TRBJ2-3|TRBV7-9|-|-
CASSSFRAPDTQYF
TGTGCCAGCAGCTCTTTTCGGGCCCCAGATACGCAGTATTTT
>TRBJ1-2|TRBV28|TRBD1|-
CASWTGGASGYTF
TGTGCCAGCTGGACAGGGGGCGCCTCTGGCTACACCTTC
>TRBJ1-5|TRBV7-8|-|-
CASSLAPWERDSNQPQHF
TGTGCCAGCAGCTTAGCGCCCTGGGAGAGGGATAGCAATCAGCCCCAGCATTTT
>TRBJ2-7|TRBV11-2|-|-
CASSLALAPTYEQYF
TGTGCCAGCAGCTTAGCCCTAGCGCCAACCTACGAGCAGTACTTC
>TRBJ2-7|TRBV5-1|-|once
CASSPDNSYEQYF
TGCGCCAGCAGCCCCGACAACTCCTACGAGCAGTACTTC
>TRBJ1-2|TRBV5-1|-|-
CASSLRTGYGYTF
TGCGCCAGCAGCTTGAGAACAGGCTATGGCTACACCTTC
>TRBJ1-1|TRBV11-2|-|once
CASSFRVTEAFF
TGTGCCAGCAGTTTCAGAGTTACTGAAGCTTTCTTT
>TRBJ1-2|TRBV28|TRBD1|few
CAIQNRGFYGYTF
TGTGCCATTCAGAACAGGGGATTCTATGGCTACACCTTC
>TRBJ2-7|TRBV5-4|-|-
CASSYLADSYEQYF
TGTGCCAGCAGCTACTTAGCGGACTCCTACGAGCAGTACTTC
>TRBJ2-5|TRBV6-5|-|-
CASSYSRREETQYF
TGTGCCAGCAGTTACTCGAGAAGGGAAGAGACCCAGTACTTC
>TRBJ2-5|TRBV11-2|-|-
CASSAPDINLWETQYF
TGTGCCAGCAGCGCCCCGGACATTAACCTATGGGAGACCCAGTACTTC
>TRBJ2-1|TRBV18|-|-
CASSPPIGTYNEQFF
TGTGCCAGCTCACCCCCGATAGGAACTTACAATGAGCAGTTCTTC
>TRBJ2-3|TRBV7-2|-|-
CASSSPSYSTDTQYF
TGTGCCAGCAGCTCTCCTAGCTATAGCACAGATACGCAGTATTTT
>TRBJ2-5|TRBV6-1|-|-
CASSERVGLAFDQETQYF
TGTGCCAGCAGCGAAAGGGTTGGGCTTGCCTTTGACCAAGAGACCCAGTACTTC
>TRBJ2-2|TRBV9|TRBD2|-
CASSAWGTRGLAVINTGELFF
TGTGCCAGCAGCGCTTGGGGGACAAGGGGACTAGCGGTTATAAACACCGGGGAGCTGTTTTTT
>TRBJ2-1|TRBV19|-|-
CASSIDRPGKRRRFF
TGTGCCAGTAGTATAGATCGGCCCGGAAAGCGTCGTCGGTTCTTC
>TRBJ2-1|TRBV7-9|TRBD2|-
CASSRGASGAYNEQFF
TGTGCCAGCAGCCGAGGGGCTAGCGGGGCCTACAATGAGCAGTTCTTC
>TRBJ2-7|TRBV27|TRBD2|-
CASSSFRLAGGSYEQYF
TGTGCCAGCAGTTCCTTCAGACTAGCGGGCGGGTCCTACGAGCAGTACTTC
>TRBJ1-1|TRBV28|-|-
CASSLTGHKNTEAFF
TGTGCCAGCAGTTTGACGGGACACAAGAACACTGAAGCTTTCTTT
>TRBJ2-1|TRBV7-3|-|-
CASSIGRAEQFF
TGTGCCAGCAGCATAGGCCGGGCCGAGCAGTTCTTC
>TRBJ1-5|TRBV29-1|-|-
CSVKAGNYQPQHF
TGCAGCGTAAAAGCGGGCAATTATCAGCCCCAGCATTTT
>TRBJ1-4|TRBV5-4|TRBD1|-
CASSLRTGAYEKLFF
TGTGCCAGCAGCTTACGGACAGGGGCCTATGAAAAACTGTTTTTT
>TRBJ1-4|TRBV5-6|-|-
CASRLGTGSGYEKLFF
TGTGCCAGCAGACTTGGAACCGGGTCTGGCTATGAAAAACTGTTTTTT
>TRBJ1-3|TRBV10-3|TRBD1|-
CAVTGGDSGNTIYF
TGTGCCGTGACAGGGGGAGACTCTGGAAACACCATATATTTT
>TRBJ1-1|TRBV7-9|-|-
CASSRPGHPSGAEAFF
TGTGCCAGCAGCCGGCCGGGACATCCCTCTGGGGCTGAAGCTTTCTTT
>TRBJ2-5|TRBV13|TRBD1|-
CASSWDRGRETQYF
TGTGCCAGCAGCTGGGACAGGGGGCGGGAGACCCAGTACTTC
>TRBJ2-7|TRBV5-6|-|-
CASSRFGAGEYF
TGTGCCAGCAGCCGCTTCGGGGCAGGCGAGTACTTC
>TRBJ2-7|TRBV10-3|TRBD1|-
CAISDGTGSGGGINEQYF
TGTGCCATCAGTGACGGGACAGGGAGTGGCGGGGGTATCAACGAGCAGTACTTC
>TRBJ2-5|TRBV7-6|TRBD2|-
CASSPGTSGEVQYF
TGTGCCAGCAGCCCAGGGACTAGCGGGGAGGTCCAGTACTTC
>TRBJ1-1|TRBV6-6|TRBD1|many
CASSPTGGTEAFF
TGTGCCAGCAGTCCAACAGGGGGAACTGAAGCTTTCTTT
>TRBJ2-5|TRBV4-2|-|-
CASSQREAGEETQYF
TGTGCCAGCAGCCAACGTGAGGCAGGAGAGGAGACCCAGTACTTC
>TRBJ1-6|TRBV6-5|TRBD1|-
CASSDWTGGNSPLHF
TGTGCCAGCAGTGACTGGACAGGCGGGAATTCACCCCTCCACTTT
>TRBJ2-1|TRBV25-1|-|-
CASRGSDLGSNEQFF
TGTGCCAGCAGAGGTAGCGACCTGGGGTCCAATGAGCAGTTCTTC
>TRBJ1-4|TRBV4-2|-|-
CASSQDPGSAKLFF
TGTGCCAGCAGCCAAGATCCCGGTTCCGCAAAACTGTTTTTT
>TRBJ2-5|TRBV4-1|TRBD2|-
CASSPLAGGRETQYF
TGCGCCAGCAGCCCATTAGCGGGGGGGCGTGAGACCCAGTACTTC
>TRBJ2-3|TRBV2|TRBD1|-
CASRGDRGFTDTQYF
TGTGCCAGCAGGGGGGACAGGGGATTCACAGATACGCAGTATTTT